This note documents a single T cell receptor (beta chain) sequence. Clinical histories supplied by participants themselves formed the basis of cohort assignment. Recovery meant two consecutive negative NP/OP PCR tests, professional clearance, or resolved symptoms. Per the study methods: From reference gene primer amplification, estimates of nucleated cell counts were derived. The assay was immunoSEQ multiplex PCR, and TCRdb's table has in-frame clones only and misses some. The D gene and trimming were derived from the DNA, and the V and J assignments and clone size from that table. The data hold about 250,000 clones, with over 75% observed a single time. This CDR3 contains 16 residues. Trimming took off 2 bases at V and 8 bases at J, with 19 bases between the two ends. CDR1 and CDR2 from the germline V gene are SNHLY and FYNNEI. The record originates from a study of blood T cell repertoires in COVID-19. Study-wide background: T cells, B-cell-depleted T cells, or PBMCs supplied cDNA or gDNA.

This clonotype was sampled from a woman younger than 30 who had recovered from COVID-19. Material: PBMCs or T cells enriched from blood (not recorded which). The chain has TRBV2 and TRBJ2-1; D call uncertain. Here the CDR3 reads CASSELGPQMKDEQFF. The CDR3 bases are TGTGCCAGCAGTGAATTGGGCCCCCAGATGAAGGATGAGCAGTTCTTC. Using reference TRBV2 and TRBJ2-1 for the parts outside the CDR3, the full variable domain is EPEVTQTPSHQVTQMGQEVILRCVPISNHLYFYWYRQILGQKVEFLVSFYNNEISEKSEIFDDQFSVERPDGSNFTLKIRSTKLEDSAMYFCASSELGPQMKDEQFFGPGTRLTVL.